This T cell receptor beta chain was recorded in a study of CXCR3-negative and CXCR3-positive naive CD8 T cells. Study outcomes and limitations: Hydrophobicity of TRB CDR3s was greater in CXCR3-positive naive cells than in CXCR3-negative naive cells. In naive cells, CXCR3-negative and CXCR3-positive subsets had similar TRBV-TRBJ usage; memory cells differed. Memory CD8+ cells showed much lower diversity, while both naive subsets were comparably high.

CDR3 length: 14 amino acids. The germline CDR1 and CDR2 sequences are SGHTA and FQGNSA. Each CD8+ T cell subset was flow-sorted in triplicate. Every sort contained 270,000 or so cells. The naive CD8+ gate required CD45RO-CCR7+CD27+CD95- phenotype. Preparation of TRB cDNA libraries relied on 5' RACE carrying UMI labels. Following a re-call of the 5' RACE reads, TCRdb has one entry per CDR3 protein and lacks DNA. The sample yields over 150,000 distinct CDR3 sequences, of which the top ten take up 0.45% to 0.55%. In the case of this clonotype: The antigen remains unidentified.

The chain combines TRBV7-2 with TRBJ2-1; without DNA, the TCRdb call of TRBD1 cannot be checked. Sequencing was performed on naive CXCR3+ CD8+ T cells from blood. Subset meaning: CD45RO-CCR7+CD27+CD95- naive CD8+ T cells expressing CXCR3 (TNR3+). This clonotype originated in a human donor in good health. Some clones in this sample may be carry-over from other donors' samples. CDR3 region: CASSFMDRGDEQFF.